Listed below are T cell receptor beta chains from one sample, sequenced in a study of T cell changes during pregnancy in multiple sclerosis. Sequencing used immunoSEQ multiplex PCR; TCRdb keeps in-frame clones, though not all of them. The table records 60,000 to 75,000 clones, 80% to 95% of them present only once. Here the sequenced sample was CD8+ T cells from peripheral blood mononuclear cells, taken in the second trimester of pregnancy. These receptors were taken from a female donor with multiple sclerosis, enrolled in a pregnancy study. The CDR3 runs from the conserved cysteine through the conserved F or W. A D gene is named only where the DNA matches it firmly. Clone size is shown for a subset of rows, as once, few, many or a class of expanded clone.

J: TRBJ2-3
D: NA
size: NA
V: TRBV6-5
DNA: TGTGCCAGCAGTACGAACGGAGTAGCAGATACGCAGTATTTT
CDR3: CASSTNGVADTQYF

J: TRBJ2-2
D: TRBD1
size: NA
V: TRBV27
DNA: TGTGCCAGCAGTATACTACAGGGGGACACCGGGGAGCTGTTTTTT
CDR3: CASSILQGDTGELFF

J: TRBJ2-7
D: NA
size: NA
V: TRBV28
DNA: TGTGCCAGCAGTTTGGGGACTGGGGCCTACGAGCAGTACTTC
CDR3: CASSLGTGAYEQYF

J: TRBJ2-2
D: NA
size: few
V: TRBV11-2
DNA: TGTGCCAGCAGCCCCCGCGGTGGGGAGCTGTTTTTT
CDR3: CASSPRGGELFF

J: TRBJ1-2
D: NA
size: NA
V: TRBV29-1
DNA: TGCAGCGGGATCGGCGGAGGGGTTGGGCATGGCTACACCTTC
CDR3: CSGIGGGVGHGYTF

J: TRBJ2-5
D: TRBD1
size: NA
V: TRBV13
DNA: TGTGCCAGCAGCCAACGGACAGGGCAAGAGACCCAGTACTTC
CDR3: CASSQRTGQETQYF

J: TRBJ2-7
D: TRBD1
size: NA
V: TRBV9
DNA: TGTGCCAGCAGCGGGGGGGACAGGGGAGGAATTGGTCAGTACTTC
CDR3: CASSGGDRGGIGQYF

J: TRBJ2-1
D: NA
size: NA
V: TRBV19
DNA: TGTGCCAGTAGTATCTCAACGGGGTGGGGCAATGAGCAGTTCTTC
CDR3: CASSISTGWGNEQFF

J: TRBJ1-1
D: TRBD1
size: NA
V: TRBV19
DNA: TGTGCCAGTAGTAGAACAGGGGGCACTGAAGCTTTCTTT
CDR3: CASSRTGGTEAFF

J: TRBJ1-4
D: NA
size: NA
V: TRBV28
DNA: TGTGCCAGCAGTTTATTCGGGACGGGAGTTAATGAAAAACTGTTTTTT
CDR3: CASSLFGTGVNEKLFF

J: TRBJ2-5
D: TRBD2
size: NA
V: TRBV5-5
DNA: TGTGCCAGCACTTACGCGGGAGTAAGTGGGGAGACCCAGTACTTC
CDR3: CASTYAGVSGETQYF

J: TRBJ1-1
D: NA
size: NA
V: TRBV28
DNA: TGTGCCAGCCATACAGGGACGAACACTGAAGCTTTCTTT
CDR3: CASHTGTNTEAFF

J: TRBJ1-2
D: TRBD1
size: NA
V: TRBV27
DNA: TGTGCCAGCAGGAGGACAGGGGGTAAAGGCTACACCTTC
CDR3: CASRRTGGKGYTF

J: TRBJ1-4
D: NA
size: NA
V: TRBV4-1
DNA: TGCGCCAGCAGCCAGCCCGGCGAGGGTCTTAATGAAAAACTGTTTTTT
CDR3: CASSQPGEGLNEKLFF

J: TRBJ2-7
D: TRBD1
size: NA
V: TRBV5-6
DNA: TGTGCCAGCAGCTTCACCAGGGGGCGCGAGCAGTACTTC
CDR3: CASSFTRGREQYF

J: TRBJ1-1
D: NA
size: NA
V: TRBV9
DNA: TGTGCCAGCAGCCCAACAAGGGGCGTTGAAGCTTTCTTT
CDR3: CASSPTRGVEAFF

J: TRBJ2-1
D: TRBD2
size: once
V: TRBV9
DNA: TGTGCCAGCAGCCAGGCGTCGCGGGAGTTCAATGAGCAGTTCTTC
CDR3: CASSQASREFNEQFF

J: TRBJ1-5
D: NA
size: NA
V: TRBV13
DNA: TGTGCCAGCAGCCCGAGCTTAAATCAGCCCCAGCATTTT
CDR3: CASSPSLNQPQHF

J: TRBJ1-2
D: NA
size: NA
V: TRBV28
DNA: TGTGCCAGTATCTTTCGGGGCGGGATCTATGGCTACACCTTC
CDR3: CASIFRGGIYGYTF

J: TRBJ2-7
D: NA
size: NA
V: TRBV25-1
DNA: TGTGCCAGCGGAGTAGGCGCGCCCCCCTACGAGCAGTACTTC
CDR3: CASGVGAPPYEQYF

J: TRBJ2-1
D: NA
size: NA
V: TRBV9
DNA: TGTGCCAGCAGCCCCAAACTGACTAGTTACAATGAGCAGTTCTTC
CDR3: CASSPKLTSYNEQFF

J: TRBJ1-4
D: NA
size: NA
V: TRBV14
DNA: TGTGCCAGCAGCCAAGATCAGGGAATAGGGGCTGAAAAACTGTTTTTT
CDR3: CASSQDQGIGAEKLFF

J: TRBJ2-1
D: TRBD2
size: NA
V: TRBV28
DNA: TGTGCCAGCAGTTTCGCCGCGGAGCGGGAATACAATGAGCAGTTCTTC
CDR3: CASSFAAEREYNEQFF

J: TRBJ1-1
D: NA
size: NA
V: TRBV10-2
DNA: TGCGCCAGCAGGATACAGAGAATGAACACTGAAGCTTTCTTT
CDR3: CASRIQRMNTEAFF

J: TRBJ2-5
D: TRBD1
size: NA
V: TRBV23-1
DNA: TGCGCCAGCAGTCATTCCGGGACAGGGGGCGAGGAGACCCAGTACTTC
CDR3: CASSHSGTGGEETQYF

J: TRBJ2-1
D: TRBD2
size: once
V: TRBV11-2
DNA: TGTGCCAGCAGCTACACCGGGGGGGGATCTGAGCAGTTCTTC
CDR3: CASSYTGGGSEQFF

J: TRBJ1-1
D: NA
size: NA
V: TRBV19
DNA: TGTGCCAGTAGTGCCGGGCCGGTCGGGGACACTGAAGCTTTCTTT
CDR3: CASSAGPVGDTEAFF

J: TRBJ2-7
D: TRBD1
size: NA
V: TRBV6-5
DNA: TGTGCCAGCAGTTACGGACAGGGAGGCGAGCAGTACTTC
CDR3: CASSYGQGGEQYF

J: TRBJ2-3
D: TRBD2
size: NA
V: TRBV27
DNA: TGTGCCAGCAGTCTGGCAGCGGGAAGCACAGATACGCAGTATTTT
CDR3: CASSLAAGSTDTQYF